The 9 T cell receptor beta chains listed next were all sequenced from one sample in a study of cytomegalovirus exposure and HLA in healthy donors. Use of 60 Vbeta and 13 Jbeta primers characterized the PCR. Sequenced by immunoSEQ multiplex PCR; TCRdb stores in-frame clones only, minus some. Of approximately 150,000 clones in the sample, roughly four fifths were seen once. Sequencing was done on a sample of PBMCs. The origin of the receptors is a male donor in good health and CMV-seronegative.

This chain uses TRBV5-4 with TRBJ2-1, with 12 bases matching TRBD1. V dropped 5 bases and J dropped 6; count of bases not matched to a gene: 12. The CDR3 sequence is 17 residues long. Germline V gene lookup returns CDR1 SGHNT and CDR2 YYREEE (reference sequence). This CDR3 reads CASRKATGTGGINEQFF. The CDR3 DNA reads TGTGCCAGCAGGAAGGCGACCGGGACAGGGGGCATCAATGAGCAGTTCTTC.

The chain has TRBV5-1 and TRBJ1-4; D perhaps matches TRBD1 (5 bases). Trimming removed 5 bases at V and 6 bases at J, with 8 bases between. From germline, CDR1 is SGHRS and CDR2 YFSETQ. This CDR3 spans 12 amino acids. Written as DNA, the CDR3 is TGCGCCAGCAGAGGGGCTGATGAAAAACTGTTTTTT. Translation: CASRGADEKLFF.

This chain links TRBV6-4 with TRBJ1-5; 7 bases line up with TRBD1. The CDR3 has 13 amino acids. The germline V gene has CDR1 MRHNA and CDR2 SNTAGT. The J segment lost 4 bases and the V segment lost 4 bases, leaving 1 base of the junction unmatched. CDR3 nucleotides: TGTGCCAGCAGTGCGGACAGGAATCAGCCCCAGCATTTT. Protein: CASSADRNQPQHF.

This clone showed up just once. The genes are TRBV19 and TRBJ1-5; the D gene is possibly TRBD1 (6 bases). Trimming pared 5 bases from V and 6 bases from J, leaving 20 bases between. The CDR3 runs to 16 residues. Per germline, CDR1 LNHDA and CDR2 SQIVND (reference sequence). CDR3 DNA sequence: TGTGCCAGTAGTTCGAAGGACAGTCGGTTGGGTCAGCCCCAGCATTTT. Encoded protein: CASSSKDSRLGQPQHF. The whole variable domain, remainder taken from reference TRBV19 and TRBJ1-5, is DGGITQSPKYLFRKEGQNVTLSCEQNLNHDAMYWYRQDPGQGLRLIYYSQIVNDFQKGDIAEGYSVSREKKESFPLTVTSAQKNPTAFYLCASSSKDSRLGQPQHFGDGTRLSIL.

The chain combines TRBV5-6 with TRBJ2-3; 7 bases are a match to TRBD1. The CDR3 consists of 17 residues. J gave up 5 bases and V 3 bases, and 15 bases lay outside the gene matches. Germline loops: CDR1 SGHDT, CDR2 YYEEEE. CDR3 sequence: CASSSPDRFGYGDTQYF. The DNA for the CDR3 is TGTGCCAGCAGCTCCCCGGACAGGTTTGGGTACGGAGATACGCAGTATTTT.

This clone was observed once. The rearrangement uses TRBV6-5 and TRBJ2-7; possible D gene TRBD2, 6 bases. Germline lookup yields CDR1 MNHEY and CDR2 SVGAGI. The CDR3 runs to 15 residues. The V end lost 2 bases, the J end lost 4 bases, and 15 bases lay between the germline ends. DNA of the CDR3: TGTGCCAGCAGTTACAAGGCGGGGAGCAGGTACGAGCAGTACTTC. Its translation: CASSYKAGSRYEQYF.

The chain couples TRBV27 to TRBJ2-2; maybe TRBD2 (7 bases). The CDR3 runs to 14 residues. The V gene's germline CDR1 is MNHEY and CDR2 SMNVEV (reference sequence). Deletions cut 2 bases from V and 5 bases from J, with 9 bases between. Here the CDR3 reads CASSLRGGTGELFF. The CDR3 DNA is TGTGCCAGCAGTTTAAGGGGGGGAACCGGGGAGCTGTTTTTT.

DNA of the CDR3: TGTGCCAGCAGCCCACTCGGACAGGGAATCGCCTACGAGCAGTACTTC. Its protein product is CASSPLGQGIAYEQYF. The rearrangement uses TRBV28 and TRBJ2-7; 8 nucleotides line up with TRBD1. Germline loops: CDR1 MDHEN, CDR2 SYDVKM. With 6 bases clipped from V and 2 bases from J, the junction kept 12 bases outside the gene matches. This CDR3 spans 16 amino acids.

The chain has TRBV5-8 and TRBJ1-5, with D tentatively TRBD1 (6 bases). V was cut by 4 bases and J by 1 base, with 15 bases left in between. This CDR3 region has 16 residues. In germline, CDR1 is SGHTS, CDR2 YDEGEE. In DNA, the CDR3 is TGTGCCAGCAGCCCCCTCTGGGACACAAGCAATCAGCCCCAGCATTTT. This translates into CASSPLWDTSNQPQHF.